This record concerns one TCR beta chain sequence. Its antigen is not yet known. Nothing much larger sits one base from this clone, and base qualities are not available. The data belong to a study of blood T cell repertoires in COVID-19 (dated by TCRdb to the early 2020s). Some background on the complete study: Collaborator samples came from the United States, Italy and Spain and covered acute and convalescent phases of COVID-19. Where HLA class I and class II types were available, the types were taken from metadata supplied by the sample provider, not from assay-based typing. A de-identified subject ID, COVID-19 status, age in years and sex were almost always included in the sample metadata. The material from the prospective study consisted of cDNA or gDNA derived from T cells, B-cell-depleted T cells, or PBMCs. Subjects who had been exposed to COVID-19, were actively infected with it, or had recovered from it provided the deeply sampled blood TCRbeta repertoires that made up the dataset. A freely available public database, intended as a resource for researchers studying the immune response to SARS-CoV-2, is where the repertoires were released. Samples came from the ongoing ImmuneRACE study (first 160 participants) plus 1,254 subjects from 6 global collaborators.

V sheds 5 bases and J sheds 5 bases, leaving 10 bases between their ends. From cysteine to phenylalanine, the CDR3 is 13 amino acids long. CDR3 DNA only is kept here, 39 bases in frame from base 1. CDR1 and CDR2 were assigned from the germline V gene as SGHTA and FQGTGA. Each collaborating institution followed its own protocols to collect whole blood in K2EDTA tubes. For TCRbeta analysis, collaborators shipped samples as frozen whole blood, isolated PBMCs, or DNA extracted from either of those sample types. TCRbeta CDR3 regions were amplified from genomic DNA using the immunoSEQ Assay, a bias-controlled multiplex PCR. Per the original workflow: The number of nucleated cells in each sample was estimated from the amplification of reference gene primers within the assay. To quantify the absolute abundance of each unique TCRbeta CDR3 rearrangement, sequence reads were collapsed and filtered. For each sample, productive Simpson clonality was calculated by taking the square root of Simpson's diversity index across productive rearrangements. The clones in this table, taken by TCRdb from immuneACCESS, are in-frame only. Not every clone is retained; where verified, under half of the shortfall comes from an unresolved V gene, and the cause of the rest is unknown. The V and J calls and clone size were taken over from that table, and D and trimming were inferred from the DNA. A total of 80,000 or so clones appear in this sample, 80% to 90% of them only once. Around 16% of the sample goes to the ten largest clones.

Broad study findings and their caveats: How much clinical and demographic metadata was included differed by source and by participant, and the metadata was provided uncurated.

The receptor was isolated from a woman of 80 years or more with acute or convalescent COVID-19. Rearrangement joined TRBV7-3 to TRBJ1-5; the D gene cannot be named for sure. Input material: peripheral blood. The CDR3 amino acid sequence is: CASSPLTDQPQHF. The nucleotide sequence is TGTGCCAGCAGCCCACTCACGGATCAGCCCCAGCATTTT.